Listed below are T cell receptor beta chains from one sample, sequenced in a study of CD8 T cells in Susac syndrome. TCRdb re-called the immunoSEQ multiplex PCR reads through MiXCR, storing one row per CDR3 protein. The repertoire consists of approximately 160,000 distinct CDR3 sequences, with approximately 93% occurring once and the leading ten covering 0.075% to 0.095%. The material sequenced was CD4+ T cells from PBMCs. These receptors were taken from a human donor with multiple sclerosis. CDR3s include the opening cysteine and the closing phenylalanine or tryptophan. The order of the fields is J gene, clone size, V gene, CDR3 length, D gene, CDR3 DNA, CDR3 protein. A D gene is named only where the DNA matches it firmly. Only part of the rows carry a size: once, few, many, or a class if the clone is expanded.

j_call: TRBJ2-5; clone_size: -; v_call: TRBV27; cdr3_length: 13; d_call: TRBD1; cdr3_nt: TGTGCCAGCAGTTTCGGGACAGGGAAGACCCAGTACTTC; cdr3_aa: CASSFGTGKTQYF
j_call: TRBJ2-1; clone_size: -; v_call: TRBV10-3; cdr3_length: 15; d_call: -; cdr3_nt: TGTGCCATCAGTGCCCCCGCCCAATTCTACAATGAGCAGTTCTTC; cdr3_aa: CAISAPAQFYNEQFF
j_call: TRBJ2-7; clone_size: -; v_call: TRBV7-9; cdr3_length: 13; d_call: -; cdr3_nt: TGTGCCAGCAGCCGTGGGACAACCTACGAGCAGTACTTC; cdr3_aa: CASSRGTTYEQYF
j_call: TRBJ2-1; clone_size: -; v_call: TRBV27; cdr3_length: 12; d_call: -; cdr3_nt: TGTGCCAGCTCAGGGGTCTACAATGAGCAGTTCTTC; cdr3_aa: CASSGVYNEQFF
j_call: TRBJ1-1; clone_size: -; v_call: TRBV3-1; cdr3_length: 14; d_call: -; cdr3_nt: TGTGCCAGCAGCCAATGGGGGCCGAACACTGAAGCTTTCTTT; cdr3_aa: CASSQWGPNTEAFF
j_call: TRBJ1-1; clone_size: -; v_call: TRBV12-3/TRBV12-4; cdr3_length: 14; d_call: -; cdr3_nt: TGTGCCAGCAGTACATCGACGGTGAACACTGAAGCTTTCTTT; cdr3_aa: CASSTSTVNTEAFF
j_call: TRBJ1-1; clone_size: -; v_call: TRBV11-2; cdr3_length: 17; d_call: TRBD1; cdr3_nt: TGTGCCAGCAGCCTCGGGGGATATCTGGACAGGACCACTGAAGCTTTCTTT; cdr3_aa: CASSLGGYLDRTTEAFF
j_call: TRBJ1-2; clone_size: -; v_call: TRBV29-1; cdr3_length: 11; d_call: -; cdr3_nt: TGCAGCGTTCAAATTAACTATGGCTACACCTTC; cdr3_aa: CSVQINYGYTF
j_call: TRBJ1-2; clone_size: -; v_call: TRBV10-3; cdr3_length: 12; d_call: -; cdr3_nt: TGTGCCATCCAACCGGAGATTTCAGGCTACACCTTC; cdr3_aa: CAIQPEISGYTF
j_call: TRBJ2-3; clone_size: -; v_call: TRBV20-1; cdr3_length: 13; d_call: -; cdr3_nt: TGCAGTGCTATCTGGACAGACACAGATACGCAGTATTTT; cdr3_aa: CSAIWTDTDTQYF
j_call: TRBJ1-1; clone_size: -; v_call: TRBV12-3/TRBV12-4; cdr3_length: 15; d_call: -; cdr3_nt: TGTGCCAGCAGTCTTACGGCGACAGGGAACACTGAAGCTTTCTTT; cdr3_aa: CASSLTATGNTEAFF
j_call: TRBJ1-4; clone_size: -; v_call: TRBV6-1; cdr3_length: 15; d_call: -; cdr3_nt: TGTGCCAGCAGAGGCCTTAGATCGGGGTCTGAAAAACTGTTTTTT; cdr3_aa: CASRGLRSGSEKLFF
j_call: TRBJ1-1; clone_size: -; v_call: TRBV18; cdr3_length: 12; d_call: -; cdr3_nt: TGTGCCAGCTCCCCAGCGACGGGAGGGCCTTTCTTT; cdr3_aa: CASSPATGGPFF
j_call: TRBJ2-5; clone_size: once; v_call: TRBV3-1; cdr3_length: 15; d_call: -; cdr3_nt: TGTGCCAGCAGCCGGCCATCCGGGACTCAAGAGACCCAGTACTTC; cdr3_aa: CASSRPSGTQETQYF
j_call: TRBJ1-5; clone_size: -; v_call: TRBV19; cdr3_length: 15; d_call: -; cdr3_nt: TGTGCCAGTAGTATGGTCGGATATAGCAATCAGCCCCAGCATTTT; cdr3_aa: CASSMVGYSNQPQHF
j_call: TRBJ1-1; clone_size: -; v_call: TRBV10-3; cdr3_length: 12; d_call: -; cdr3_nt: TGTGCCATCAGTGAGTTTAGCACTGAAGCTTTCTTT; cdr3_aa: CAISEFSTEAFF
j_call: TRBJ1-5; clone_size: -; v_call: TRBV7-2; cdr3_length: 14; d_call: -; cdr3_nt: TGTGCCAGCAGCCTTGGACTCTCGCTGGAGCCCCAGCATTTT; cdr3_aa: CASSLGLSLEPQHF
j_call: TRBJ2-7; clone_size: -; v_call: TRBV5-8; cdr3_length: 15; d_call: TRBD2; cdr3_nt: TGTGCCAGCAGTCCCCGGGGAGGGGTCCTCAACGAGCAGTACTTC; cdr3_aa: CASSPRGGVLNEQYF
j_call: TRBJ2-2; clone_size: -; v_call: TRBV5-4; cdr3_length: 15; d_call: TRBD1; cdr3_nt: TGTGCCAGCAGCATCGGGACAGTAAACACCGGGGAGCTGTTTTTT; cdr3_aa: CASSIGTVNTGELFF
j_call: TRBJ2-3; clone_size: -; v_call: TRBV12-3/TRBV12-4; cdr3_length: 16; d_call: TRBD1; cdr3_nt: TGTGCCAGCAGCTCAAGACAGGGGGCCGGCACAGATACGCAGTATTTT; cdr3_aa: CASSSRQGAGTDTQYF
j_call: TRBJ2-7; clone_size: -; v_call: TRBV7-6; cdr3_length: 15; d_call: -; cdr3_nt: TGTGCCAGCAGCCCCCTCCGGGGACGCTCCTACGAGCAGTACTTC; cdr3_aa: CASSPLRGRSYEQYF
j_call: TRBJ2-1; clone_size: -; v_call: TRBV19; cdr3_length: 16; d_call: TRBD2; cdr3_nt: TGTGCCAGTAGCCCCTCCAGCGGGAGATCCTACAATGAGCAGTTCTTC; cdr3_aa: CASSPSSGRSYNEQFF
j_call: TRBJ2-2; clone_size: -; v_call: TRBV14; cdr3_length: 13; d_call: -; cdr3_nt: TGTGCCAGCAGCCACAAGGTGTCCGGGGAGCTGTTTTTT; cdr3_aa: CASSHKVSGELFF
j_call: TRBJ2-4; clone_size: -; v_call: TRBV20-1; cdr3_length: 15; d_call: -; cdr3_nt: TGCAGTGCTAGAAAAGAAAGAGTAGCCAAAAACATTCAGTACTTC; cdr3_aa: CSARKERVAKNIQYF
j_call: TRBJ1-2; clone_size: -; v_call: TRBV4-3; cdr3_length: 14; d_call: -; cdr3_nt: TGCGCCAGCAGCCAAGTAGGTCGGGACGATGGCTACACCTTC; cdr3_aa: CASSQVGRDDGYTF
j_call: TRBJ2-7; clone_size: -; v_call: TRBV6-5; cdr3_length: 14; d_call: TRBD1; cdr3_nt: TGTGCCAGCGGGATAAGGACAGGACTCTACGAGCAGTACTTC; cdr3_aa: CASGIRTGLYEQYF
j_call: TRBJ1-5; clone_size: -; v_call: TRBV2; cdr3_length: 11; d_call: -; cdr3_nt: TGTGCCAGCAGGGATAATCAGCCCCAGCATTTT; cdr3_aa: CASRDNQPQHF
j_call: TRBJ1-1; clone_size: once; v_call: TRBV12-3/TRBV12-4; cdr3_length: 13; d_call: TRBD1; cdr3_nt: TGTGCCACCACTACAGGGGGCTACACTGAAGCTTTCTTT; cdr3_aa: CATTTGGYTEAFF